The T cell receptor beta chain described here comes from a study of early T cells in non-severe SARS-CoV-2 infection. Study in general: Unpaired chains resulted from sequencing bulk RNA of unsorted whole blood. General observations from the study: Anti-spike CD8 responses were favored in VDJdb matching, and private and CD4 specificities were missed.

This clonotype was counted between two and nine times. The antigen remains undetermined. Unique molecular identifiers were added to individual cDNA molecules. One entry per CDR3 protein results from TCRdb running MiXCR on the 5' RACE reads. Of about 100,000 distinct CDR3 sequences in the sample, around 10% were seen once. The CDR3 spans 13 residues. CDR1 and CDR2 from the germline V gene are KGHSH and LQKENI. V was clipped by 3 bases and J by 5 bases, with 11 bases between them. The clonotype was recovered from an adult who was a healthcare worker with PCR-confirmed SARS-CoV-2 infection or an uninfected control (not recorded which). Sequencing used whole blood. This rearrangement joins TRBV18 to TRBJ2-7; D might be TRBD1 (5 bases). DNA for the CDR3: TGTGCCAGCTCACCGCCAGCAGGGAACGAGCAGTACTTC. This encodes CASSPPAGNEQYF. The full variable domain, with the rest looked up from reference TRBV18 and TRBJ2-7, is NAGVMQNPRHLVRRRGQEARLRCSPMKGHSHVYWYRQLPEEGLKFMVYLQKENIIDESGMPKERFSAEFPKEGPSILRIQQVVRGDSAAYFCASSPPAGNEQYFGPGTRLTVT.